These T cell receptor beta chains were read from a single sample in a study of cytomegalovirus exposure and HLA in healthy donors. The data were produced by immunoSEQ multiplex PCR, yet TCRdb's version contains in-frame clones alone and is incomplete. The sample has 150,000 or so clones; around 80% are singletons. Sequenced: PBMCs. The receptor set was obtained from a middle-aged woman in good health and CMV-seronegative. Each CDR3 is given with its conserved first and last residue. The D gene is left open where the match is weak. Expanded clones are given a class, and other clones once, few, many or no size at all.

>TRBJ2-7|TRBV27|-|-
TGTGCCAGCAGTTTACAGGGGGGACACTCCTACGAGCAGTACTTC
CASSLQGGHSYEQYF
>TRBJ1-1|TRBV7-8|-|-
TGTGCCAGCAGCTTACCCAGGGCTGTTCCCATCTACACTGAAGCTTTCTTT
CASSLPRAVPIYTEAFF
>TRBJ2-5|TRBV11-2|-|once
TGTGCCAGCAGCTTAAACTGGGGGCCTCAGGAGACCCAGTACTTC
CASSLNWGPQETQYF
>TRBJ1-6|TRBV4-1|-|-
TGCGCCAGCAGCCCCTATCGCACCAATTCACCCCTCCACTTT
CASSPYRTNSPLHF
>TRBJ1-5|TRBV18|-|-
TGTGCCAGCTCACCACCGCTCGGGGGTAGCAATCAGCCCCAGCATTTT
CASSPPLGGSNQPQHF
>TRBJ2-6|TRBV4-1|-|-
TGCGCCAGCAGCCAAGATGACGGGTCTGGGGCCAACGGCCTGACTTTC
CASSQDDGSGANGLTF
>TRBJ2-3|TRBV15|-|-
TGTGCCACCAGCACCCCACTAGGGCGGGAAAGCACAGATACGCAGTATTTT
CATSTPLGRESTDTQYF
>TRBJ1-5|TRBV4-3|-|-
TGCGCCAGCAGCCAAGAGGGACTTCACAATCAGCCCCAGCATTTT
CASSQEGLHNQPQHF
>TRBJ2-7|TRBV11-1|TRBD1|-
TGTGCCAGCAGCTTAGTTCGGGACAGGGGACTTCGAGGCGAGCAGTACTTC
CASSLVRDRGLRGEQYF
>TRBJ2-3|TRBV7-3|-|-
TGTGCCAGCAGCCTTAGTGCGGGGTTAACAGATACGCAGTATTTT
CASSLSAGLTDTQYF
>TRBJ2-6|TRBV28|-|-
TGTGCCAGCAGTTCGTCCCGGGACTGGTTCGGAGCCAACGTCCTGACTTTC
CASSSSRDWFGANVLTF
>TRBJ2-1|TRBV4-1|TRBD1|-
TGCGCCAGCAGCCAGAGAATACAGGGGGCACGGGGGAATGAGCAGTTCTTC
CASSQRIQGARGNEQFF
>TRBJ2-6|TRBV30|TRBD1|-
TGTGCCTGGACTCCCGGGACAGGGGTCGCTGGGGCCAACGGCCTGACTTTC
CAWTPGTGVAGANGLTF
>TRBJ2-5|TRBV28|TRBD1|-
TGTGCCAGCAGTTTCCGAAGACAGGGGGCGGTTTTGGAGACCCAGTACTTC
CASSFRRQGAVLETQYF
>TRBJ1-5|TRBV6-5|TRBD1|-
TGTGCCAGCAGGGGGACAGGGAATCAGCCCCAGCATTTT
CASRGTGNQPQHF
>TRBJ2-5|TRBV7-2|TRBD2|-
TGTGCCAGCAGCTTACCCAGCGGGAGGGTAGTGTACTTC
CASSLPSGRVVYF
>TRBJ2-7|TRBV11-3|TRBD2|-
TGTGCCAGCGGTTTTAGCGGGAGAGACGAGCAGTACTTC
CASGFSGRDEQYF
>TRBJ2-1|TRBV10-3|-|-
TGTGCCATCACTGAGGCGCGGGGATCGAGCTCCTACAATGAGCAGTTCTTC
CAITEARGSSSYNEQFF
>TRBJ2-2|TRBV23-1|-|few
TGCGCCAGCAGTCAATGCGTGATGTGTGCTTTCACCGGGGAGCTGTTTTTT
CASSQCVMCAFTGELFF
>TRBJ2-5|TRBV5-4|TRBD1|-
TGTGCCAGCAGCCCTAGGACAGGACAGGACGGGGAGACCCAGTACTTC
CASSPRTGQDGETQYF
>TRBJ2-6|TRBV5-4|TRBD1|-
TGTGCCAGCAGCCGGGGGACAGGGACGGGGGGGGCCAACGTCCTGACTTTC
CASSRGTGTGGANVLTF
>TRBJ2-1|TRBV29-1|TRBD2|-
TGCAGCGTTCGAGAGCGGGAGCGGCTCTCCTACAATGAGCAGTTCTTC
CSVRERERLSYNEQFF
>TRBJ1-3|TRBV6-1|TRBD1|-
TGTGCCAGCAGTCCAACAGGGGAGTCTGGAAACACCATATATTTT
CASSPTGESGNTIYF
>TRBJ2-3|TRBV7-2|TRBD1|-
TGTGCCACTGGGGACAGGGGCACAGATACGCAGTATTTT
CATGDRGTDTQYF
>TRBJ2-3|TRBV7-6|-|-
TGTGCCAGCAGCTTATATGGGGGCGCTAGCACAGATACGCAGTATTTT
CASSLYGGASTDTQYF
>TRBJ1-1|TRBV7-9|TRBD1|-
TGTGCCAGCAGCCAAAAGGACAGGGCCACTGAAGCTTTCTTT
CASSQKDRATEAFF
>TRBJ2-2|TRBV7-6|-|-
TGTGCCAGCAGCCAGCGGACTTCGGGCACCGGGGAGCTGTTTTTT
CASSQRTSGTGELFF
>TRBJ2-7|TRBV5-1|TRBD2|-
TGCGCCAGCAGCACCGGACTAGCGACCGTGGCCGAGCAGTACTTC
CASSTGLATVAEQYF
>TRBJ2-1|TRBV7-3|TRBD2|-
TGTGCCAGCAGCTTAGTACTAGCGTCTTACAATGAGCAGTTCTTC
CASSLVLASYNEQFF
>TRBJ2-7|TRBV7-6|TRBD2|few
TGTGCCAGCAGCTCCGGCTTTAGCGGGGGAGCCGCCTACGAGCAGTACTTC
CASSSGFSGGAAYEQYF
>TRBJ2-1|TRBV19|TRBD1|-
TGTGCCAGTAGGTGGGCAGGGGGCTTGGGTGAGCAGTTCTTC
CASRWAGGLGEQFF
>TRBJ1-1|TRBV7-8|TRBD1|-
TGTGCCAGCAGCTTAGGACAGGGTTTCTCTGAAGCTTTCTTT
CASSLGQGFSEAFF
>TRBJ1-1|TRBV10-2|-|-
TGCGCCAGCAGAGGTCTGGCGGACACTGAAGCTTTCTTT
CASRGLADTEAFF
>TRBJ1-2|TRBV18|-|-
TGTGCCAGCTCACCCGCGGCAGGGGAAAGATATGGCTACACCTTC
CASSPAAGERYGYTF
>TRBJ2-3|TRBV7-8|TRBD2|-
TGTGCCAGCAGCCCCCGGACTAGCGGGGCCCACGGTACGCAGTATTTT
CASSPRTSGAHGTQYF
>TRBJ1-6|TRBV30|-|-
TGTGCCTGGAGTCGGGGGAGCGATTCACCCCTCCACTTT
CAWSRGSDSPLHF
>TRBJ2-7|TRBV11-2|-|-
TGTGCCAGCAGCTTAACAACACCCTCCTACGAGCAGTACTTC
CASSLTTPSYEQYF
>TRBJ1-5|TRBV15|TRBD1|-
TGTGCCACCAGCAGAGACAGGGGGATAGAGCCCCAGCATTTT
CATSRDRGIEPQHF
>TRBJ2-3|TRBV5-4|-|-
TGTGCCAGCAGCCCCATGGAGGGAGCGGTGGATACGCAGTATTTT
CASSPMEGAVDTQYF
>TRBJ2-2|TRBV4-3|TRBD2|-
TGCGCCAGCAGCCAAGAGCGGAGCGGGGGGGCGACCGGGGAGCTGTTTTTT
CASSQERSGGATGELFF
>TRBJ1-6|TRBV25-1|TRBD1|-
TGTGCCAGCGGACAGGGTTCTAACTATAATTCACCCCTCCACTTT
CASGQGSNYNSPLHF
>TRBJ1-1|TRBV27|-|-
TGTGCCAGCAGACAGGGCGGGACTGAAGCTTTCTTT
CASRQGGTEAFF
>TRBJ2-7|TRBV28|TRBD1|-
TGTGCCAGCACTACCAGCAGGACAGGGGGTTACGAGCAGTACTTC
CASTTSRTGGYEQYF
>TRBJ2-2|TRBV2|-|-
TGTGCCAGCCTCCGGACTCCAACCGCCGGGGAGCTGTTTTTT
CASLRTPTAGELFF
>TRBJ1-6|TRBV6-6|TRBD1|few
TGTGCCAGCAGTCCCGGGACAGGGTTCGGTTCACCCCTCCACTTT
CASSPGTGFGSPLHF
>TRBJ2-2|TRBV7-3|-|once
TGTGCCAGCAGCTTAAATTGGGGGGGCGTCACCGGGGAGCTGTTTTTT
CASSLNWGGVTGELFF
>TRBJ1-3|TRBV11-3|-|-
TGTGCCAGCAGCACGGGGGGGCATTCAGCCTTGGGAAACACCATATATTTT
CASSTGGHSALGNTIYF
>TRBJ2-7|TRBV28|-|-
TGTGCCAGCCAACCCCCCCAGGGGCGGAACGAGCAGTACTTC
CASQPPQGRNEQYF
>TRBJ2-1|TRBV19|TRBD2|-
TGTGCCAGTAGAAATCAGGCGGGGGGCGTATTCTTC
CASRNQAGGVFF
>TRBJ2-7|TRBV4-3|TRBD2|-
TGCGCCAGCAGCCTGAGAGCGGGAGCTTACGAGCAGTACTTC
CASSLRAGAYEQYF
>TRBJ1-2|TRBV5-5|-|-
TGTGCCAGCAGCCCGCAACAAGGGGGAGAGAGAGGCTACACCTTC
CASSPQQGGERGYTF
>TRBJ1-5|TRBV4-2|-|-
TGTGCCAGCAGCCAACCGACGGGAGGGGAAGATCAGCCCCAGCATTTT
CASSQPTGGEDQPQHF
>TRBJ1-1|TRBV19|TRBD1|few
TGTGCCAGTAGTTCCGCCTTCTTTGACAGGGTGAACACTGAAGCTTTCTTT
CASSSAFFDRVNTEAFF
>TRBJ2-7|TRBV6-5|TRBD1|-
TGTGCCAGCAGTTACACGAGGGGGCGCGGGTACGAGCAGTACTTC
CASSYTRGRGYEQYF
>TRBJ2-5|TRBV12-5|TRBD2|-
TGTGCTAGTGGCTCGGGGGGGCAAGAGACCCAGTACTTC
CASGSGGQETQYF
>TRBJ2-7|TRBV6-6|-|-
TGTGCCAGCAGTTACCTGGAGACCTACGAGCAGTACTTC
CASSYLETYEQYF
>TRBJ1-6|TRBV9|-|-
TGTGCCAGCAGCGTAGCAGGAAATAATTCACCCCTCCACTTT
CASSVAGNNSPLHF
>TRBJ2-3|TRBV9|TRBD2|-
TGTGCCAGCAGCGCCCCTGAGCGGGGGGGAAGTATTAGCACAGATACGCAGTATTTT
CASSAPERGGSISTDTQYF